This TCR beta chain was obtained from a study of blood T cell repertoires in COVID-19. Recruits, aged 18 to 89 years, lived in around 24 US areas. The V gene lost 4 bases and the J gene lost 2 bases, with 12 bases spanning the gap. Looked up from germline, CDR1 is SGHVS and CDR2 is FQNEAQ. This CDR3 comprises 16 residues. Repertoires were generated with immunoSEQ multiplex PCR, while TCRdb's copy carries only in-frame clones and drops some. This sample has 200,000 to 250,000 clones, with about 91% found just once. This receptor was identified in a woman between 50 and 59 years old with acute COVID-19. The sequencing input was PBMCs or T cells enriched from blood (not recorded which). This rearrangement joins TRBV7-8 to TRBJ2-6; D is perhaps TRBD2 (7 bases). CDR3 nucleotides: TGTGCCAGCAGCTACTGGGGGGGCACTGGGGCCAACGTCCTGACTTTC. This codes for CASSYWGGTGANVLTF.